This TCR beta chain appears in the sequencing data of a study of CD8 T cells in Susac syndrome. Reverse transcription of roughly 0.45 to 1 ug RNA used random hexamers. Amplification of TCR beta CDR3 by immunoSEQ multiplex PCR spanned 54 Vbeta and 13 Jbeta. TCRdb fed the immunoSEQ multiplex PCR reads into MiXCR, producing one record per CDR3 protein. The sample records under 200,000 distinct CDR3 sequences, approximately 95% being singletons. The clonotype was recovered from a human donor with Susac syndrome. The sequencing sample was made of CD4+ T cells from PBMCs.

The CDR3 loop reads CASSQDQGSSGYTF. Here the CDR3 DNA reads TGTGCCAGCAGCCAAGATCAGGGGAGCAGTGGCTACACCTTC. The chain recombines TRBV3-1 with TRBJ1-2; tentative D call: TRBD1 (6 bases). The CDR3 is 14 residues long. Trimming cost V 0 bases and J 7 bases, with 12 bases left between them. CDR1 is LGHDT and CDR2 is YNNKEL in the germline V gene (reference sequence).